The clone carrying this T cell receptor (beta chain) has a handful of counts. Its antigen is unknown. This entry belongs to a study of response to subunit inactivated influenza vaccine. TCRdb analysed the RT-PCR reads with MiXCR anew, one entry per CDR3 protein. The data contain around 850,000 distinct CDR3 sequences, approximately 17% of them singletons. The CDR3 contains 14 residues. Between the trimmed V and J ends, which lost 6 bases and 2 bases, there was a span of 14 bases. Overall study results and limits: Authors proposed each seasonal influenza vaccination draws in few new T cells.

The TCR sequence derives from a man between 50 and 59 years old who received an inactivated influenza vaccine. The sequences come from PBMCs from blood, collected roughly 5 days after vaccination. The chain combines TRBV12-3 or TRBV12-4 with TRBJ2-7; perhaps D is TRBD1 or TRBD2 (5 bases each). CDR3 amino acids: CASRPTGRPYEQYF. DNA for the CDR3: TGTGCCAGCAGGCCGACGGGACGGCCCTACGAGCAGTACTTC.